This TCR beta chain was retrieved from a study of STAT5B mutations in CD4+ large granular lymphocyte leukemia (dated by TCRdb to 2021 to 2024). Study-wide context: Among healthy controls, the CDR3 'QG' motif was associated with a particular HLA allele. TCRbeta repertoires of CD4+ T-cell large granular lymphocyte leukemia patients were compared with those of healthy blood donors. The purity of purified fractions was confirmed by flow cytometry on FACSCanto II or FACSVerse to exceed 95% among lymphocytes.

General study outcomes and caveats: The main leukemic clonotypes were found to be private to each patient, although more than 20% of the main leukemic clonotypes were detected at low frequency in the non-leukemic repertoires of other patients. Data were not HLA-matched; higher clonality in CD4+ versus CD8+ T-LGLL could reflect the relatively small sample size. Enrichment of TRBV06-family usage was observed among the top patient clones (8/27) relative to healthy controls (2/35). Compared with healthy CD4+ repertoires, CD4-sorted patient repertoires appeared more clonal, and this difference remained even after the putative leukemic clones were removed.

The immunoSEQ assay at survey resolution was applied to genomic DNA for sequencing of TCRbeta rearrangements. The published analysis was carried out like this. In the TCR sequencing data, the lowest productive clonotype frequency that could be detected was 2.59 x 10-5. Only productive TCRbeta rearrangements, defined as complete and in-frame sequences, were included in the analyses. Simpson clonality, calculated in the immunoSEQ Analyzer version 3.0, was used as the measure of sample clonality. Clones were categorized by frequency as very rare, small, medium, large (1-20%) or hyperexpanded (>20%). OLGA 1.2.3 estimated generation probabilities, VDJtools produced V-gene circos plots, VDJdb was queried for specificities, and GLIPH identified CDR3 motifs. TCRdb took over this immuneACCESS table, retaining in-frame rearrangements with V and J assigned. Such tables are incomplete; in checked studies, under half of the missing clones stem from an unresolved V gene, and the remainder is unexplained. V, J and clone size are those of that table, while D and trimming were read from the DNA. The sample contains about 31,000 clones, approximately 88% of them found a single time. 0.4% to 0.5% of the sample rests with the top ten.

Here V drops 5 bases and J drops 9 bases, and the junction holds 10 bases not matched to any gene. From the germline V gene, CDR1 is MDHEN and CDR2 is SYDVKM. From the cysteine through the phenylalanine, the CDR3 covers 15 amino acids. The CDR3 DNA has 45 bases and is translated from base 1. A word on this clone: Its antigen specificity is not known. Base qualities are not at hand, and no much larger clone is one base apart.

Healthy controls were 35 to 40 blood donors whose buffy coats came from the Finnish Red Cross blood service. All TCR-sequenced material derived from peripheral blood: patient blood samples and healthy donor buffy coats. Ficoll-Hypaque gradient centrifugation was used to isolate peripheral blood mononuclear cells. For the healthy controls, CD4+ cells were obtained from buffy coats by magnetic purification. The Gentra Puregene Cell and Tissue kit was used for genomic DNA extraction, and quantification was performed on a Qubit 2.0 fluorometer. Sequenced material: CD4+ T cells from blood buffy coats. In this chain, TRBV28 is recombined with TRBJ1-1, with TRBD1 matching 12 junction bases. The clonotype originates from a human donor in good health. The DNA reads as follows: TGTGCCAGCAGTGTCTATCCGGGACAGGGGGCACAAGCTTTCTTT. It translates to CASSVYPGQGAQAFF.